Reported below is one T cell receptor beta chain. The clone's antigen remains unknown. The record has no base qualities; no much larger clone is one base away. The sample carries other DNA sequences with the same CDR3. Reading the germline V gene (reference sequence) gives CDR1 DFQATT and CDR2 SNEGSKA. Including cysteine and phenylalanine, the CDR3 has 10 amino acids. Left in the record is the CDR3 DNA by itself, 30 bases read in frame from the first base. The V and J ends are trimmed by 4 bases and 8 bases, leaving 8 bases between them. TCRbeta CDR3 regions were amplified from genomic DNA using the immunoSEQ Assay, a bias-controlled multiplex PCR. The original pipeline was this. Within the assay, amplification of reference gene primers was used to estimate how many nucleated cells each sample contained. To quantify the absolute abundance of each unique TCRbeta CDR3 rearrangement, sequence reads were collapsed and filtered. For each sample, productive Simpson clonality was calculated as the square root of Simpson's diversity index over productive rearrangements. TCRdb retrieved this table from immuneACCESS and kept in-frame rearrangements only. Not all clones are present; in checked studies, unresolved V genes account for under half, and no reason is known for the remainder. That table gives V, J and clone size, and the DNA gave D and trimming. The table for this sample lists 110,000 to 150,000 clones; 85% to 90% of them were counted only once. 11% of the sample belongs to the ten largest clones.

Participants in the prospective study were enrolled through a virtual design, were aged roughly 18 to 95 years, and lived in under 25 United States geographic areas. In the prospective study, cohorts were assigned on the basis of participant-reported clinical history obtained from a screening survey and a study questionnaire. For ImmuneRACE Cohort 3, a participant was defined as recovered based on two consecutive negative NP/OP PCR tests, clearance by a healthcare professional, or resolution of symptoms. In the prospective study, mobile phlebotomists collected whole blood, serum and a nasopharyngeal or oropharyngeal swab from each participant. Participants in the prospective study had the option to provide additional blood draws and questionnaires over a roughly two-month period. Before DNA extraction, prospective study blood samples were shipped either frozen or at room temperature. These data originate in a study of blood T cell repertoires in COVID-19 (dated by TCRdb to 2018 to 2020). General notes on the study: The collaborator samples originated in the United States, Italy and Spain and spanned the acute and convalescent phases of COVID-19. The material from the prospective study consisted of cDNA or gDNA derived from T cells, B-cell-depleted T cells, or PBMCs. Subjects who had been exposed to COVID-19, were actively infected with it, or had recovered from it provided the deeply sampled blood TCRbeta repertoires that made up the dataset. A freely available public database, intended as a resource for researchers studying the immune response to SARS-CoV-2, is where the repertoires were released. Samples came from the ongoing ImmuneRACE study (first 160 participants) plus 1,254 subjects from 6 global collaborators. Nearly every sample came with metadata listing a de-identified subject ID, COVID-19 status, age in years and sex. Where available, HLA class I and class II types were obtained from metadata supplied by the sample provider rather than from assay-based typing. What the authors observed across the whole study: The quantity of clinical and demographic metadata differed by source and by participant and was supplied without curation.

The chain is encoded by TRBV20-1 joined to TRBJ1-2, with the D gene not confidently named. Sequenced: PBMCs or T cells enriched from blood (not recorded which). The clonotype was recovered from a man between 60 and 70 years old who had recovered from COVID-19. CDR3 protein: CSATGNGYTF. The nucleotide sequence reads as follows: TGCAGTGCTACAGGAAACGGCTACACCTTC.